One sample yielded the 24 T cell receptor beta chains listed below, sequenced in a study of CD8 T cells in Susac syndrome. RNA was extracted with the RNeasy kit, and a quantity of roughly 0.45 to 1 ug was reverse transcribed using random hexamers. TCRdb processed the immunoSEQ multiplex PCR reads anew with MiXCR; each CDR3 protein has one entry. The sample has 150,000 to 200,000 distinct CDR3 sequences, more than 95% seen once. Sequences were obtained from CD4+ T cells from PBMCs. The receptors derive from a human donor with Susac syndrome.

The chain combines TRBV7-9 with TRBJ1-1; D is unresolved. V was shortened by 5 bases and J by 10 bases, with 14 bases between the two germline ends. The CDR3 has 12 residues. Germline V CDR1 and CDR2: SEHNR, FQNEAQ (reference sequence). CDR3 nucleotides: TGTGCCAGCAGCATCTCATCGCAAGGAGCTTTCTTT. Translating gives CASSISSQGAFF.

The genes are TRBV18 and TRBJ1-5; D is uncertain. The germline V gene has CDR1 KGHSH and CDR2 LQKENI. CDR3 length: 13 amino acids. Trimming removed 3 bases from V and 1 base from J, with 4 bases in between. CDR3 nucleotide sequence: TGTGCCAGCTCACCGGGGAGCAATCAGCCCCAGCATTTT. Amino acids: CASSPGSNQPQHF.

Written as DNA, the CDR3 is TGCAGCGTTGAACTCGCTGACACCATATATTTT. As protein: CSVELADTIYF. The V gene is TRBV29-1, the J gene TRBJ1-3; no firm D call. Trimming left V 2 bases short and J 8 bases short, with 7 bases between. The CDR3 totals 11 residues. Germline V gene lookup returns CDR1 SQVTM and CDR2 ANQGSEA.

This clonotype has a handful of counts. The chain joins TRBV3-1 to TRBJ2-5, with 7 positions matching TRBD1. The CDR3 has 14 residues. The germline V gene has CDR1 LGHDT and CDR2 YNNKEL (reference sequence). V shed 3 bases and J 6 bases; nucleotides not matched to a gene: 7. The CDR3 bases are TGTGCCAGCAGCCATAGCGACAGGGTCCAGACCCAGTACTTC. Amino acids: CASSHSDRVQTQYF.

The chain joins TRBV2 to TRBJ2-7; possibly TRBD1 or TRBD2 for D (6 bases each). CDR3 size: 14 residues. The germline gives CDR1 SNHLY, CDR2 FYNNEI. V was clipped by 2 bases and J by 2 bases, with 10 bases between them. CDR3 coding DNA: TGTGCCAGCAGTGAATTAAGGGGGGCCTACGAGCAGTACTTC. Residues: CASSELRGAYEQYF.

The chain is built from TRBV15 and TRBJ2-1; D gene uncertain. CDR1 LNHNV and CDR2 YYDKDF come from the germline V gene (reference sequence). V was cut by 8 bases and J by 0 bases, with 8 bases left in between. CDR3 size: 13 residues. CDR3 protein: CATHTSSYNEQFF. CDR3 DNA: TGTGCCACCCACACCAGCTCCTACAATGAGCAGTTCTTC. The entire variable domain, with the rest obtained from reference TRBV15 and TRBJ2-1, is as follows: DAMVIQNPRYQVTQFGKPVTLSCSQTLNHNVMYWYQQKSSQAPKLLFHYYDKDFNNEADTPDNFQSRRPNTSFCFLDIRSPGLGDTAMYLCATHTSSYNEQFFGPGTRLTVL.

J is TRBJ2-3 and V is TRBV2; 10 nucleotides agree with TRBD2. V gave up 5 bases and J gave up 6 bases; unmatched junction bases: 11. Looked up from germline, CDR1 is SNHLY and CDR2 is FYNNEI. The CDR3 sequence is 16 residues long. The CDR3 DNA is TGTGCCAGCAGTCCTCTTCTAGCGGGAGCTTCCGATACGCAGTATTTT. Its protein is CASSPLLAGASDTQYF.

This rearrangement joins TRBV6-6 to TRBJ2-5, with 8 bases aligning to TRBD2. In germline, CDR1 is MNHNY, CDR2 SVGAGI (reference sequence). Trimming at V came to 7 bases and at J to 8 bases, leaving 6 bases not matched to a gene. CDR3 length: 12 amino acids. CDR3 nucleotide sequence: TGTGCCAGCACCCTCGGGAGGGACACCCAGTACTTC. The encoded protein is CASTLGRDTQYF.

The chain employs TRBV4-2 and TRBJ2-1; 8 nucleotides match TRBD2. J gave up 7 bases and V 1 base, and 15 bases lay outside the gene matches. The CDR3 extends over 18 amino acids. From germline, CDR1 is LGHNA and CDR2 YNFKEQ. The CDR3 loop reads CASSQGVRSSGSSNEQFF. For the CDR3, the DNA is TGTGCCAGCAGCCAAGGGGTCCGGTCCAGCGGGAGTTCTAATGAGCAGTTCTTC.

V is TRBV2 and J is TRBJ2-5, with 8 bases aligning to TRBD2. The CDR3 is 13 amino acids. V trimming: 6 bases; J trimming: 5 bases; junction bases outside the gene matches: 5. Germline loops: CDR1 SNHLY, CDR2 FYNNEI. CDR3: CASRPGLGETQYF. The CDR3 DNA is TGTGCCAGCAGACCGGGACTAGGGGAGACCCAGTACTTC.

The gene calls are TRBV20-1 and TRBJ1-5; D is unresolved. Germline assignment: CDR1 DFQATT and CDR2 SNEGSKA (reference sequence). V was cut by 5 bases and J by 0 bases, with 8 bases left in between. The CDR3 runs to 13 residues. The CDR3 DNA is TGCAGTGCTGGCGGGGATAGCAATCAGCCCCAGCATTTT. Its protein product is CSAGGDSNQPQHF.

V is TRBV2 and J is TRBJ2-3; no clear D. V was trimmed by 7 bases and J by 6 bases, leaving 14 bases between them. The germline CDR1 and CDR2 sequences are SNHLY and FYNNEI. The CDR3 is 13 amino acids. The DNA of the CDR3 is TGTGCCAGCAATCTAGGACCGCCGGATACGCAGTATTTT. This gives the protein CASNLGPPDTQYF.

This chain connects TRBV5-6 to TRBJ2-1; 10 bases align to TRBD1. V lost 2 bases to trimming and J lost 3 bases; unmatched junction nucleotides: 8. Germline CDR1 and CDR2: SGHDT and YYEEEE. This CDR3 is 17 amino acids long. The CDR3 sequence: CASSLTWDRGLYNEQFF. The CDR3 bases are TGTGCCAGCAGCTTAACTTGGGACAGGGGACTCTACAATGAGCAGTTCTTC.

V and J are TRBV6-6 and TRBJ2-5; 9 positions agree with TRBD2. With 7 bases clipped from V and 4 bases from J, the junction kept 7 bases outside the gene matches. The CDR3 contains 14 residues. Germline assignment: CDR1 MNHNY and CDR2 SVGAGI (reference sequence). The DNA of the CDR3 is TGTGCCAGCAAACTAGCGGGCCCGTCAGAGACCCAGTACTTC. This sequence encodes CASKLAGPSETQYF.

The rearrangement links TRBV2 to TRBJ1-4; 9 nucleotides match TRBD1. The V gene's germline CDR1 is SNHLY and CDR2 FYNNEI. With V trimmed by 7 bases and J by 10 bases, 7 bases remained unmatched. The CDR3 is made up of 13 amino acids. In DNA form, the CDR3 reads TGTGCCAGCACTCGCGGGACAGGGACAAAACTGTTTTTT. It is translated as CASTRGTGTKLFF.

The chain joins TRBV3-1 to TRBJ1-1, with TRBD1 as a possible D gene (5 bases). Germline V CDR1 and CDR2: LGHDT, YNNKEL (reference sequence). V was clipped by 4 bases and J by 5 bases, with 14 bases between them. The CDR3 runs to 14 residues. This chain's CDR3 is CASSLGERGTEAFF. DNA for the CDR3: TGTGCCAGCAGCCTTGGGGAGCGGGGGACTGAAGCTTTCTTT.

J is TRBJ2-5 and V is TRBV5-4, with D possibly matching TRBD2 (7 bases). V gave up 2 bases and J gave up 3 bases, with 11 bases separating them. The germline V gene encodes CDR1 SGHNT and CDR2 YYREEE (reference sequence). This CDR3 is 14 amino acids long. The CDR3 loop reads CASSFGGHEETQYF. The DNA of the CDR3 is TGTGCCAGCAGCTTCGGGGGGCACGAAGAGACCCAGTACTTC.

This clonotype was recorded only once. V gene TRBV15 combines with J gene TRBJ2-5, with 8 bases matching TRBD2. V was pared by 3 bases and J by 3 bases, with 6 bases of the junction left unmatched. Germline V gene lookup returns CDR1 LNHNV and CDR2 YYDKDF (reference sequence). The CDR3 runs 15 residues. The CDR3 nucleotides are TGTGCCACCAGCAGTTCTCCGGGACTAGAAGAGACCCAGTACTTC. Its protein product is CATSSSPGLEETQYF.

V usage is TRBV7-2 and J usage is TRBJ2-5, with D hard to call. The CDR3 has 12 residues. Trimming shortened V by 8 bases and J by 3 bases, and 10 bases separated the two germline ends. The germline CDR1 and CDR2 sequences are SGHTA and FQGNSA. The CDR3 protein is CASSDPKETQYF. Here the CDR3 DNA reads TGTGCCAGCTCGGACCCAAAAGAGACCCAGTACTTC.

The rearrangement links TRBV29-1 to TRBJ2-7; perhaps TRBD1 as D (7 bases). Germline loops: CDR1 SQVTM, CDR2 ANQGSEA. This CDR3 region has 15 residues. Between the trimmed V and J ends, which lost 0 bases and 3 bases, there was a span of 15 bases. This CDR3 is CSVEDGAGGNYEQYV. The CDR3 DNA reads TGCAGCGTTGAAGATGGGGCAGGGGGGAACTACGAGCAGTACGTC.

V gene TRBV5-1 combines with J gene TRBJ1-6; D gene ambiguous. CDR3 size: 15 residues. The germline V gene has CDR1 SGHRS and CDR2 YFSETQ. V shed 1 base and J shed 5 bases, with 10 bases lying between them. The CDR3 reads CASSLNRENNSPLHF. The CDR3 region has the DNA TGCGCCAGCAGCTTGAACCGGGAAAATAATTCACCCCTCCACTTT.

The chain employs TRBV29-1 and TRBJ1-4; no clear D. CDR3 length equals 15 residues. CDR1 SQVTM and CDR2 ANQGSEA come from the germline V gene. V was trimmed by 0 bases and J by 7 bases, leaving 15 bases between them. In nucleotides, the CDR3 is TGCAGCGTTGAAGATAATGGGCGCGGCCGTGAAAAACTGTTTTTT. This sequence encodes CSVEDNGRGREKLFF.

J is TRBJ2-3 and V is TRBV20-1; 11 positions match TRBD2. CDR1 and CDR2 from the germline V gene are DFQATT and SNEGSKA (reference sequence). After removal of 4 bases from V and 1 base from J, the junction contained 4 bases not matched to a gene. CDR3 length: 15 residues. The CDR3 reads CSATSLAGGTDTQYF. For the CDR3, the DNA is TGCAGTGCTACTTCACTAGCGGGGGGCACAGATACGCAGTATTTT.

J is TRBJ2-2 and V is TRBV19; 10 bases are a match to TRBD2. The CDR3 is 14 amino acids. The germline CDR1 and CDR2 sequences are LNHDA and SQIVND (reference sequence). The V gene end was trimmed by 4 bases and the J gene end by 6 bases; junction bases not matched to a gene: 2. The CDR3 DNA reads as TGTGCCAGTAGTAAGCGGGAGGGGGCCGGGGAGCTGTTTTTT. Its translation: CASSKREGAGELFF.